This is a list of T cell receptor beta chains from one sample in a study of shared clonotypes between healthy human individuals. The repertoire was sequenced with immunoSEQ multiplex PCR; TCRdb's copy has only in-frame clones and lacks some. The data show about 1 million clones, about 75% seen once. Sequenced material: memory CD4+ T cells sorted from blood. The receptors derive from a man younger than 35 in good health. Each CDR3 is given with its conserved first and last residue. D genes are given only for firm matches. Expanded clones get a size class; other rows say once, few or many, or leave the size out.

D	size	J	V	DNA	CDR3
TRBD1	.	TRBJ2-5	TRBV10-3	TGTGCCAGCAGACAGGGGGAGACCCAGTACTTC	CASRQGETQYF
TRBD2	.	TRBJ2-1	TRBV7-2	TGTGCCAGCAGCCCCGGGAGGTGGGCTGAGCAGTTCTTC	CASSPGRWAEQFF
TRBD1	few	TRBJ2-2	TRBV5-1	TGCGCCAGCAGCTTGCGAACAGGGGACACCGGGGAGCTGTTTTTT	CASSLRTGDTGELFF
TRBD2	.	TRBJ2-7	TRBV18	TGTGCCAGCCGCGGGAGGGCCTACGAGCAGTACTTC	CASRGRAYEQYF
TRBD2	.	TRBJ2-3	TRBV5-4	TGTGCCAGCAGCCAAGAGCGGGGCCTGACAGATACGCAGTATTTT	CASSQERGLTDTQYF
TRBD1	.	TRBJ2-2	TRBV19	TGTGCCACCAACAGGGCAACAGGGGCGAACACCGGGGAGCTGTTTTTT	CATNRATGANTGELFF
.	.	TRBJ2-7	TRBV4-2	TGTGCCAGCAGCCAAGATCGCGGTAGCACCTCCTACGAGCAGTACTTC	CASSQDRGSTSYEQYF
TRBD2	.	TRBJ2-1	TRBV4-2	TGTGCCAGCAGCCCGTTAGGACTAGGGTACAATGAGCAGTTCTTC	CASSPLGLGYNEQFF
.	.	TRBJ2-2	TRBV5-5	TGTGCCAGCAGGTCGTCCTCGAACACCGGGGAGCTGTTTTTT	CASRSSSNTGELFF
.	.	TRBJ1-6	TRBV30	TGTGCCTGGACCGGAGGGGCCTCCTATAATTCACCCCTCCACTTT	CAWTGGASYNSPLHF
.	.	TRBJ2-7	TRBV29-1	TGCAGCGTGGCACAGTTCTCCTACGAGCAGTACTTC	CSVAQFSYEQYF
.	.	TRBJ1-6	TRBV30	TGTGCCTGGACCTTCGGGGTAGGGAGCTCCTATAATTCACCCCTCCACTTT	CAWTFGVGSSYNSPLHF
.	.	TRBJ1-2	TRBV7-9	TGTGCCAGCAGCTCGGCGGCGCGATTATATGGCTACACCTTC	CASSSAARLYGYTF
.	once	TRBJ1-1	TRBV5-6	TGTGCCAGCAGCCTGCAGAACACTAAAGCTTTCTTT	CASSLQNTKAFF
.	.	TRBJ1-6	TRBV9	TGTGCCAGCAGCGTAGGAACGGAATATAATTCACCCCTCCACTTT	CASSVGTEYNSPLHF
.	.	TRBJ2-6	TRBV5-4	TGTGCCAGCAGCTTGGTGGGGACAACACAGGCTGGGGCCAACGTCCTGACTTTC	CASSLVGTTQAGANVLTF
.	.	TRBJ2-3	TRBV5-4	TGTGCCAGCAGTGGGGGGTTAGACACAGATACGCAGTATTTT	CASSGGLDTDTQYF
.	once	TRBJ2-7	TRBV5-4	TGTGCCAGCAGCTTGTCTCGCCGCCTCGGCTCCTACGAGCAGTACTTC	CASSLSRRLGSYEQYF
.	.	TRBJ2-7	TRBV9	TGTGCCAGCAGCCAGGACGGAAACAATTTCTACGAGCAGTACTTC	CASSQDGNNFYEQYF
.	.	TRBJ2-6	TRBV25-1	TGTGCCAGCAGTGAAATAGGTTACTCTGGGGCCAACGTCCTGACTTTC	CASSEIGYSGANVLTF
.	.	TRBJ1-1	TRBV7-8	TGTGCCAGCAGCTTCGAGCCGAACACTGAAGCTTTCTTT	CASSFEPNTEAFF
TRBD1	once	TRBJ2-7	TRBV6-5	TGTGCCAGCAGGGGGACAGGGGGCACGTACGAGCAGTACTTC	CASRGTGGTYEQYF
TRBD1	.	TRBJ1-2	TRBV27	TGTGCCAGCAGTCGGGACAGCACAGCCTATGGCTACACCTTC	CASSRDSTAYGYTF
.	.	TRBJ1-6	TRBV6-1	TGTGCCGCCCTCGGGGGGCAAAATTCACCCCTCCACTTT	CAALGGQNSPLHF
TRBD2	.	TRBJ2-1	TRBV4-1	TGCGCCAGCAGCCGGAGCGGGGGGGGCTACAATGAGCAGTTCTTC	CASSRSGGGYNEQFF
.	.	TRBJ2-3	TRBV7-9	TGTGCCAGCAACCGACAGGGAGGTTCAGATACGCAGTATTTT	CASNRQGGSDTQYF
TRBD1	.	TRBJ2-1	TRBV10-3	TGTGCCACCACCGGGACAGAAACTTACAATGAGCAGTTCTTC	CATTGTETYNEQFF
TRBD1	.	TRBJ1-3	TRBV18	TGTGCCAGCTCACCAGGGACAGGAGGAAACACCATATATTTT	CASSPGTGGNTIYF
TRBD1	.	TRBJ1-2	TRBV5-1	TGCGCCAGCAGCTTGCTCGCCGGGACAGGGGAGAGCTACACCTTC	CASSLLAGTGESYTF
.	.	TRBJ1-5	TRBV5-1	TGCGCCAGCAGCCCTGTTTCGGGGACCAATCAGCCCCAGCATTTT	CASSPVSGTNQPQHF
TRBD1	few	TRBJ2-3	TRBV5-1	TGCGCCAGCAGCCCGGGACAGAACCCCACAGATACGCAGTATTTT	CASSPGQNPTDTQYF